This passage covers 19 T cell receptor beta chains from one sample sequenced in a study of cytomegalovirus exposure and HLA in healthy donors. The PCR employed 60 Vbeta primers together with 13 Jbeta primers. Sequencing was performed with immunoSEQ multiplex PCR; in TCRdb, only in-frame clones are kept and a portion is missing. Of approximately 290,000 clones in the sample, over 70% were seen once. Material for sequencing was PBMCs. Every receptor here comes from a girl aged 2 to 10 in good health and CMV-seronegative.

V and J are TRBV6-6 and TRBJ2-3; 7 bases map to TRBD1. The CDR3 extends over 15 amino acids. Trimming removed 8 bases from V and 7 bases from J; junction bases left unmatched: 15. The V gene's germline CDR1 is MNHNY and CDR2 SVGAGI (reference sequence). The CDR3 reads CASGPEQGQRNTQYF. In DNA form, the CDR3 reads TGTGCCAGCGGGCCGGAACAGGGGCAGCGAAATACGCAGTATTTT.

The chain carries TRBV10-1 and TRBJ1-4, with D hard to call. Trimming took 1 base from V and 7 from J, leaving 19 bases between them. This CDR3 is 17 amino acids long. In germline, CDR1 is WNHNN, CDR2 SYGVQD (reference sequence). The CDR3: CASSEWEVPPLGEKLFF. CDR3 DNA sequence: TGCGCCAGCAGTGAGTGGGAGGTTCCGCCCCTTGGTGAAAAACTGTTTTTT.

A single count supports this clone. The CDR3 DNA reads as TGTGCCGCCCTTCTGGGGGGGTTCTCCTACGAGCAGTACTTC. Its translation is CAALLGGFSYEQYF. The rearrangement joins TRBV6-1 to TRBJ2-7; 7 nucleotides align to TRBD2. With V trimmed by 11 bases and J by 0 bases, 10 bases remained unmatched. CDR3 size: 14 residues. Germline V gives CDR1 MNHNS, CDR2 SASEGT.

Here the CDR3 reads CASSHLGQGDNSPLHF. The CDR3 nucleotides are TGTGCCAGCAGCCACCTGGGACAGGGGGATAATTCACCCCTCCACTTT. This chain joins TRBV14 and TRBJ1-6, with TRBD1 matching over 11 bases. Germline-derived CDR1 and CDR2 are SGHDN and FVKESK. The CDR3 length is 16 residues. The V gene end was trimmed by 3 bases and the J gene end by 5 bases; junction bases not matched to a gene: 3.

The rearrangement joins TRBV7-3 to TRBJ1-5; D ambiguous. Trimming left V 2 bases short and J 0 bases short, with 14 bases between. The CDR3 runs to 17 residues. The germline CDR1 and CDR2 sequences are SGHTA and FQGTGA. The CDR3 sequence is CASSLAAVFYSNQPQHF. The CDR3 nucleotides read TGTGCCAGCAGCTTAGCGGCCGTTTTTTATAGCAATCAGCCCCAGCATTTT.

The chain has TRBV28 and TRBJ2-1; perhaps TRBD2 as D (6 bases). V was pared by 4 bases and J by 8 bases, with 24 bases between. The CDR3 runs 17 residues. Looked up from germline, CDR1 is MDHEN and CDR2 is SYDVKM. DNA for the CDR3: TGTGCCAGCAGTTCTCCCCTCTTAGCGGAGAATTGGGATGAGCAGTTCTTC. Its translation: CASSSPLLAENWDEQFF.

V is TRBV6-6 and J is TRBJ2-2, with TRBD2 matching over 11 bases. Germline assignment: CDR1 MNHNY and CDR2 SVGAGI (reference sequence). This CDR3 contains 15 residues. Germline trimming cut 7 bases from V and 4 bases from J; bases unmatched to any gene: 5. The CDR3 loop is CASISSGGPTGELFF. CDR3 DNA: TGTGCCAGCATCTCTAGCGGGGGGCCCACCGGGGAGCTGTTTTTT.

The sample holds one count of this clone. This sequence joins TRBV6-5 and TRBJ1-5; D unresolved. The V end was cut by 4 bases, the J end by 6 bases, with 7 bases between. Looked up from germline, CDR1 is MNHEY and CDR2 is SVGAGI. CDR3 length equals 12 residues. The CDR3 here is CASSFPGQPQHF. CDR3 bases: TGTGCCAGCAGTTTCCCGGGTCAGCCCCAGCATTTT.

V is TRBV11-2 and J is TRBJ2-1; the D gene is possibly TRBD1 (5 bases). CDR3 size: 16 residues. CDR1 and CDR2 from the germline V gene are SGHAT and FQNNGV. V gave up 5 bases and J gave up 3 bases, with 17 bases separating them. CDR3 nucleotide sequence: TGTGCCAGCAGCCGTGCCCCTAGGGGATACTACAATGAGCAGTTCTTC. As protein: CASSRAPRGYYNEQFF.

The V gene is TRBV27, the J gene TRBJ1-4; a possible D gene is TRBD1 (6 bases). V lost 6 bases and J lost 3, with 17 bases in between. Germline CDR1 is MNHEY and CDR2 is SMNVEV (reference sequence). CDR3 size: 16 residues. CDR3 region: CASRGHPTASNEKLFF. The CDR3 DNA sequence: TGTGCCAGCAGGGGACACCCGACAGCTTCTAATGAAAAACTGTTTTTT.

The V call is TRBV6-1, the J call TRBJ2-3, with TRBD1 identical over 8 bases. The CDR3 totals 14 residues. After removal of 4 bases from V and 8 bases from J, the junction contained 8 bases not matched to a gene. Germline lookup yields CDR1 MNHNS and CDR2 SASEGT. CDR3: CASSGQTGGGTQYF. CDR3 DNA: TGTGCCAGCAGTGGACAAACAGGGGGAGGTACGCAGTATTTT.

The chain carries TRBV4-1 and TRBJ2-7, with TRBD2 matching over 11 bases. In germline, CDR1 is MGHRA, CDR2 YSYEKL. CDR3 length equals 16 residues. The V gene end was trimmed by 1 base and the J gene end by 6 bases; junction bases not matched to a gene: 8. CDR3 DNA sequence: TGCGCCAGCAGCCAAGGACTAGCGGGAAACAGATTCGAGCAGTACTTC. Amino acids: CASSQGLAGNRFEQYF.

This clone was seen a few times. The gene calls are TRBV13 and TRBJ1-4; D remains unclear. Germline V gives CDR1 PRHDT, CDR2 FYEKMQ (reference sequence). The CDR3 has 15 amino acids. Trimming cost V 0 bases and J 4 bases, with 9 bases left between them. The CDR3 nucleotides read TGTGCCAGCAGCTTAGGAGGCAGACTTAATGAAAAACTGTTTTTT. Amino acids: CASSLGGRLNEKLFF. Full variable domain (outside the CDR3, taken from reference TRBV13 and TRBJ1-4): AAGVIQSPRHLIKEKRETATLKCYPIPRHDTVYWYQQGPGQDPQFLISFYEKMQSDKGSIPDRFSAQQFSDYHSELNMSSLELGDSALYFCASSLGGRLNEKLFFGSGTQLSVL.

The chain couples TRBV30 to TRBJ1-1; perhaps TRBD1 as D (6 bases). The CDR3 has 14 residues. V lost 5 bases to trimming and J lost 6 bases, with 19 bases between them. Germline loops: CDR1 GTSNPN, CDR2 SVGIG (reference sequence). CDR3 region: CAWVPGHRSSEAFF. The CDR3 DNA is TGTGCCTGGGTACCGGGACACCGCTCTTCTGAAGCTTTCTTT.

The rearrangement links TRBV10-3 to TRBJ2-5, with 8 bases aligning to TRBD1. The closer fit of TRBJ2-7 to the DNA end suggests the J call may be wrong. CDR1 and CDR2 (germline): ENHRY, SYGVKD. This CDR3 is 14 amino acids long. CDR3 residues: CAISPTGEAPEQYF. CDR3 nucleotides: TGTGCCATCAGCCCGACAGGGGAGGCCCCCGAGCAGTACTTC.

The table lists this clone with a few counts. The V gene is TRBV4-1, the J gene TRBJ1-4; 11 bases are a match to TRBD1. The germline V gene encodes CDR1 MGHRA and CDR2 YSYEKL. There are 17 residues in the CDR3. With V trimmed by 4 bases and J by 3 bases, 7 bases remained unmatched. The CDR3 DNA sequence: TGCGCCAGCAGCCCTGACGGGACAGGGGGTGCTAATGAAAAACTGTTTTTT. Amino acid sequence: CASSPDGTGGANEKLFF.

The V call is TRBV27, the J call TRBJ2-1; D is perhaps TRBD2 (5 bases). CDR1 is MNHEY and CDR2 is SMNVEV in the germline V gene (reference sequence). V was trimmed by 5 bases and J by 9 bases, leaving 20 bases between them. CDR3 length: 15 residues. CDR3 amino acids: CASSNLPVGAFEQFF. CDR3 DNA sequence: TGTGCCAGCAGTAATCTTCCCGTGGGAGCTTTTGAGCAGTTCTTC.

The chain links TRBV2 to TRBJ2-5, with 7 bases fitting TRBD2. V was pared by 8 bases and J by 4 bases, with 10 bases of the junction left unmatched. Germline V gene data show CDR1 as SNHLY and CDR2 as FYNNEI. This CDR3 is built from 14 residues. This CDR3 reads CASPSLAELETQYF. For the CDR3, the DNA is TGTGCCAGCCCCTCCCTAGCGGAATTAGAGACCCAGTACTTC.

The chain uses TRBV7-3 and TRBJ2-7; the D is unclear. V was pared by 5 bases and J by 2 bases, with 13 bases between. The length of the CDR3 is 14 residues. Germline CDR1 reads SGHTA; CDR2 reads FQGTGA. Here the CDR3 reads CASSPGPSAYEQYF. In DNA form, the CDR3 reads TGTGCCAGCAGCCCAGGTCCCTCCGCCTACGAGCAGTACTTC. The full variable domain, in which reference TRBV7-3 and TRBJ2-7 provide the parts outside the CDR3, is GAGVSQTPSNKVTEKGKYVELRCDPISGHTALYWYRQSLGQGPEFLIYFQGTGAADDSGLPNDRFFAVRPEGSVSTLKIQRTERGDSAVYLCASSPGPSAYEQYFGPGTRLTVT.